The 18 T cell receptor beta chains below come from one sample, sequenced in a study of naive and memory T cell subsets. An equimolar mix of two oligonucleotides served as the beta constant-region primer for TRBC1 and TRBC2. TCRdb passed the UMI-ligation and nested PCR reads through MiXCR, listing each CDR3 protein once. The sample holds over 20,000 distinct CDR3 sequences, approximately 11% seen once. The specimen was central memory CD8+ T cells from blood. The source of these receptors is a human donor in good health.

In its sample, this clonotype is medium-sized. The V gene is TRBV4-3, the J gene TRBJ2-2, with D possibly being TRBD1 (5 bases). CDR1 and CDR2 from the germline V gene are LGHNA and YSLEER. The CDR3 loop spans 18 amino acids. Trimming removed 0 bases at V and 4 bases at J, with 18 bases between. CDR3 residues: CASSQDVAGYQLTGELFF. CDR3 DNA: TGCGCCAGCAGCCAAGACGTAGCAGGGTACCAACTCACCGGGGAGCTGTTTTTT.

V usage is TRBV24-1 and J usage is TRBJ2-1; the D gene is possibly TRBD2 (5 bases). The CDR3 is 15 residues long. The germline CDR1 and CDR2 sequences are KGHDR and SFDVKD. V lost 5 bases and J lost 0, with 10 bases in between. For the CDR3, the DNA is TGTGCCACCAGTGGCCCGGGAAGCTCCTACAATGAGCAGTTCTTC. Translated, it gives CATSGPGSSYNEQFF.

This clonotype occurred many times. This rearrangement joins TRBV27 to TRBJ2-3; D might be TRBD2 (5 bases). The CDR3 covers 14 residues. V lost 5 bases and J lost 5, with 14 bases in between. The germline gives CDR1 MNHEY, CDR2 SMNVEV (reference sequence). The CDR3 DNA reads TGTGCCAGCAGTGCAGTGGGAGTGCTAGATACGCAGTATTTT. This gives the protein CASSAVGVLDTQYF.

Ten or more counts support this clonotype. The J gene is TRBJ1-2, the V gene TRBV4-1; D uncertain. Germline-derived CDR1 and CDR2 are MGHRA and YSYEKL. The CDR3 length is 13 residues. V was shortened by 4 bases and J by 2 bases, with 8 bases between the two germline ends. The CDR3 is CASSPRPNYGYTF. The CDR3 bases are TGCGCCAGCAGCCCCCGACCAAACTATGGCTACACCTTC.

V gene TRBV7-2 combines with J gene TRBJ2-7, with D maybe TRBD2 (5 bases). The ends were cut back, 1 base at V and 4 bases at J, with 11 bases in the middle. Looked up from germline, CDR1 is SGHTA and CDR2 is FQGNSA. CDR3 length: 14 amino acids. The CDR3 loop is CASSLGSRGYEQYF. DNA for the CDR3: TGTGCCAGCAGCTTAGGGTCCCGCGGGTACGAGCAGTACTTC.

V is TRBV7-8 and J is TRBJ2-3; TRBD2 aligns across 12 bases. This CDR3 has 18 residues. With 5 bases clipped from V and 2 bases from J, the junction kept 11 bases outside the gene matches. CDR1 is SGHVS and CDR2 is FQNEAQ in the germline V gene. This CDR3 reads CASSKLAGGSLDTDTQYF. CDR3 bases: TGTGCCAGCAGCAAACTAGCGGGAGGATCCCTGGACACAGATACGCAGTATTTT.

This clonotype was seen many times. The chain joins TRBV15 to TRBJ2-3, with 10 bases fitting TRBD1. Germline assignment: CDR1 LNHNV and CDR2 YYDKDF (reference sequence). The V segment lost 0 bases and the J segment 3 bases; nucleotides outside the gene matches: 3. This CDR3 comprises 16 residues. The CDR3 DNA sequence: TGTGCCACCAGCAGAGAAAGGACAGGGGGGACAGATACGCAGTATTTT. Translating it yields CATSRERTGGTDTQYF.

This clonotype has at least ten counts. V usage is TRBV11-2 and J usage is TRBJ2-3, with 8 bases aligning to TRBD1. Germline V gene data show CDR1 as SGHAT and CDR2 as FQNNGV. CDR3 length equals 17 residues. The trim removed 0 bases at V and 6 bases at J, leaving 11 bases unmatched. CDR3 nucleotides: TGTGCCAGCAGCTTAGATACTGACAGGGGCGTGCTGGATACGCAGTATTTT. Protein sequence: CASSLDTDRGVLDTQYF.

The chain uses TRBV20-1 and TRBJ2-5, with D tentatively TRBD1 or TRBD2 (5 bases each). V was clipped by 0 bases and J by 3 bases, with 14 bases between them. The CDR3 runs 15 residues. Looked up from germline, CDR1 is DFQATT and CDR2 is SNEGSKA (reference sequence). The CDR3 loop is CSARDRGDLKETQYF. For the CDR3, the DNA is TGCAGTGCTAGAGATAGAGGGGATCTGAAAGAGACCCAGTACTTC.

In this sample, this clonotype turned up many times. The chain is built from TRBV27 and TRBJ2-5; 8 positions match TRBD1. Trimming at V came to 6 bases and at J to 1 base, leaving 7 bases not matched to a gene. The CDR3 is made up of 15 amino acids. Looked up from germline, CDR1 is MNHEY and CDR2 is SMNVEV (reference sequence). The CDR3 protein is CASRDLGTGQETQYF. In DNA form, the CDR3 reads TGTGCCAGCAGAGACCTTGGGACAGGCCAAGAGACCCAGTACTTC.

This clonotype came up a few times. As DNA, the CDR3 is TGTGCCAGCAGCGAGGGGGCTAGTCAAGACAATGAGCAGTTCTTC. As protein: CASSEGASQDNEQFF. V is TRBV9 and J is TRBJ2-1, with 7 positions matching TRBD1. Per germline, CDR1 SGDLS and CDR2 YYNGEE. The junction had 8 bases not matched to a gene; V was cut back by 3 bases and J by 5 bases. The CDR3 consists of 15 residues.

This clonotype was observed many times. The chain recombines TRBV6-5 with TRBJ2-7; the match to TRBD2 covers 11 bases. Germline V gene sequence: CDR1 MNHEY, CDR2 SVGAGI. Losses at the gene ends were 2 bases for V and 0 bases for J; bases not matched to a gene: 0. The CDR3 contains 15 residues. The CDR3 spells CASSYTSGSSYEQYF. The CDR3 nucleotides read TGTGCCAGCAGTTACACTAGCGGGAGCTCCTACGAGCAGTACTTC.

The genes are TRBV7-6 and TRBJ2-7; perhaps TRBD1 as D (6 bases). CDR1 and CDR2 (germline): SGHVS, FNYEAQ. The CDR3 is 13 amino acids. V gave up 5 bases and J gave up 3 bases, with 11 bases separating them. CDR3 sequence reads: CASSRADSYEQYF. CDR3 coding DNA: TGTGCCAGCAGCCGGGCGGACAGCTACGAGCAGTACTTC.

The CDR3 is CASRSDPRGELFF. The CDR3 DNA follows: TGTGCCAGCAGAAGTGATCCCCGAGGGGAGCTGTTTTTT. The chain couples TRBV25-1 to TRBJ2-2; D gene ambiguous. This CDR3 is built from 13 residues. Germline values: CDR1 MGHDK, CDR2 SYGVNS. Trimming pared 6 bases from V and 8 bases from J, leaving 13 bases between.

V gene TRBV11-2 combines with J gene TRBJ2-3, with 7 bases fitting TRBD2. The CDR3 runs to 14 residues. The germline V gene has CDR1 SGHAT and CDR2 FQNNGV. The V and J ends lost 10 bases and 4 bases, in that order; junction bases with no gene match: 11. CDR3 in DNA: TGTGCCACCGGTGGCGGGAGTAAGTCAGATACGCAGTATTTT. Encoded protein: CATGGGSKSDTQYF.

CDR3 sequence: CASIPDPSLHNEQFF. Here the CDR3 DNA reads TGTGCCAGTATCCCGGACCCCTCGCTTCACAATGAGCAGTTCTTC. The chain joins TRBV19 to TRBJ2-1; no clear D. With 7 bases removed from V and 5 bases from J, the gap between germline ends came to 18 bases. Per the germline V gene, CDR1 is LNHDA and CDR2 is SQIVND (reference sequence). The CDR3 is made up of 15 amino acids.

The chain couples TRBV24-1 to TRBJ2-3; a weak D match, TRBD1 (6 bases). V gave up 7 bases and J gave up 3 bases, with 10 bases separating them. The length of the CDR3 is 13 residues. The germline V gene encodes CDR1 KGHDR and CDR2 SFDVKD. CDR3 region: CATRQGPTDTQYF. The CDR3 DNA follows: TGTGCCACCAGACAGGGTCCGACAGATACGCAGTATTTT.

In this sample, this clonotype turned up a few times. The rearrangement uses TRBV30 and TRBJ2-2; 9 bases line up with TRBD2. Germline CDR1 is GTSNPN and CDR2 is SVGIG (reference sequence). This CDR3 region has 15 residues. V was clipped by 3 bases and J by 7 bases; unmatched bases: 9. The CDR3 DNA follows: TGTGCCTGGAGCAGATTAGCGGGAGACATCGGGGAGCTGTTTTTT. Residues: CAWSRLAGDIGELFF.